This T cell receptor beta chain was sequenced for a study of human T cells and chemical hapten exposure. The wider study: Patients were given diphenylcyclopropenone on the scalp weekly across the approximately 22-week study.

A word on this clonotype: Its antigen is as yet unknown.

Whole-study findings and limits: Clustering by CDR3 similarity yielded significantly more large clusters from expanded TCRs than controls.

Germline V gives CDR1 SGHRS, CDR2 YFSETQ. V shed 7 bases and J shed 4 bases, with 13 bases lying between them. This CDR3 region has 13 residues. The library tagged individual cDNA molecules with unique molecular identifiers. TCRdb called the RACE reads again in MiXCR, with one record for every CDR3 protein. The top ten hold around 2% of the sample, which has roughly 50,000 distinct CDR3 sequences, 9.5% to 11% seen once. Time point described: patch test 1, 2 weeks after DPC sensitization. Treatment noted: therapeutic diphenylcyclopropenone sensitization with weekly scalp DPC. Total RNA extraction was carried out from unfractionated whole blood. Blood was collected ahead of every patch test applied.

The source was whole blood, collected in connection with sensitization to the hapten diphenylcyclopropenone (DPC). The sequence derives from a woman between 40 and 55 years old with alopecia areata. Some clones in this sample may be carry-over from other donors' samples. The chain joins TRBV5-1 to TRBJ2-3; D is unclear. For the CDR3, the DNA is TGCGCCAGCGGGCATACCCCGTCAGATACGCAGTATTTT. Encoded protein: CASGHTPSDTQYF.